This passage covers 28 T cell receptor beta chains from one sample sequenced in a study of shared clonotypes between healthy human individuals. The assay was immunoSEQ multiplex PCR, and TCRdb's table has in-frame clones only and misses some. The sample holds more than 2 million clones; approximately 94% are singletons and the top ten take over 0.1%. Source material: naive CD4+ T cells sorted from blood. Noted subset: CD45RA+ positively selected. These receptors all stem from a man younger than 30 in good health.

For the CDR3, the DNA is TGCGCCAGCAGTGAAGCCAGCGGGGGTCTAATCGATACGCAGTATTTT. Its protein is CASSEASGGLIDTQYF. The J gene is TRBJ2-3, the V gene TRBV10-1; TRBD2 matches 8 bases. Germline values: CDR1 WNHNN, CDR2 SYGVQD (reference sequence). CDR3 length: 16 amino acids. Trimming removed 3 bases from V and 6 bases from J; junction bases left unmatched: 11.

In the case of this clone: The identical CDR3 is also encoded by other nucleotide sequences in the sample. J is TRBJ2-1 and V is TRBV2; possibly TRBD1 for D (6 bases). Trimming took off 6 bases at V and 1 base at J, with 10 bases between the two ends. The CDR3 spans 14 residues. CDR1 SNHLY and CDR2 FYNNEI come from the germline V gene. DNA for the CDR3: TGTGCCAGCAGCCAGGGGTCTTCCTACAATGAGCAGTTCTTC. As protein: CASSQGSSYNEQFF.

CDR3 residues: CASSWSGPQETQYF. Here the CDR3 DNA reads TGCGCCAGCAGCTGGAGCGGGCCCCAAGAGACCCAGTACTTC. The J gene is TRBJ2-5, the V gene TRBV5-1, with a possible D match to TRBD2 (6 bases). Trimming stripped 3 bases from V and 1 base from J, with 10 bases between. The CDR3 length is 14 residues. Germline assignment: CDR1 SGHRS and CDR2 YFSETQ.

This chain connects TRBV6-1 to TRBJ1-1; D is ambiguous. The CDR3 totals 13 residues. V was shortened by 8 bases and J by 6 bases, with 16 bases between the two germline ends. The V gene's germline CDR1 is MNHNS and CDR2 SASEGT. This CDR3 reads CASGDPLDAEAFF. Written as DNA, the CDR3 is TGTGCCAGCGGAGACCCTCTGGATGCTGAAGCTTTCTTT.

DNA of the CDR3: TGCGCCAGCAGCTTGGAGCCGGGACTAGAGCAGTTCTTC. Protein: CASSLEPGLEQFF. The chain recombines TRBV5-1 with TRBJ2-1; the match to TRBD2 covers 7 bases. V lost 0 bases and J lost 10; bases outside the gene matches: 4. This CDR3 comprises 13 residues. CDR1 is SGHRS and CDR2 is YFSETQ in the germline V gene.

V and J are TRBV10-3 and TRBJ1-1, with 10 bases identical to TRBD1. The germline CDR1 and CDR2 sequences are ENHRY and SYGVKD. This CDR3 is built from 16 residues. Unmatched junction bases numbered 3, after V lost 2 bases and J lost 0 bases. The DNA of the CDR3 is TGTGCCATCAGTGAGACCGGGACAGGGGTGAACACTGAAGCTTTCTTT. This encodes CAISETGTGVNTEAFF.

Concerning this clone: Other DNA sequences in this sample translate to the same CDR3. The CDR3 sequence is CASRAGTGGNQPQHF. In DNA form, the CDR3 reads TGTGCCAGCAGAGCTGGGACAGGGGGCAATCAGCCCCAGCATTTT. The V gene is TRBV27, the J gene TRBJ1-5; 10 bases are a match to TRBD1. CDR3 size: 15 residues. Trimming took 6 bases from V and 2 from J; bases not matched to a gene: 4. Germline assignment: CDR1 MNHEY and CDR2 SMNVEV (reference sequence).

Comments on this clone: Other DNA sequences from this sample encode an identical CDR3 as well. The rearrangement uses TRBV7-8 and TRBJ2-2; unclear D gene. V was trimmed by 1 base and J by 8 bases, leaving 5 bases between them. Germline V CDR1 and CDR2: SGHVS, FQNEAQ. CDR3 length: 12 residues. Here the CDR3 DNA reads TGTGCCAGCAGCTTAGTTTTTGGGGAGCTGTTTTTT. It translates to CASSLVFGELFF.

This chain uses TRBV7-9 with TRBJ2-1, with D possibly being TRBD1 or TRBD2 (5 bases each). CDR3 size: 16 residues. Germline V gene sequence: CDR1 SEHNR, CDR2 FQNEAQ (reference sequence). Trimming stripped 5 bases from V and 4 bases from J, with 18 bases between. The CDR3 is CASSTSGGVTYNEQFF. The CDR3 DNA reads TGTGCCAGCAGCACCTCTGGGGGAGTGACATACAATGAGCAGTTCTTC.

The chain joins TRBV5-1 to TRBJ2-3; perhaps TRBD1 as D (5 bases). Germline-derived CDR1 and CDR2 are SGHRS and YFSETQ. This CDR3 spans 16 amino acids. V was clipped by 0 bases and J by 1 base, with 12 bases between them. CDR3 bases: TGCGCCAGCAGCTTGGCCGACAGCCCTCGCACAGATACGCAGTATTTT. It is translated as CASSLADSPRTDTQYF.

The gene calls are TRBV19 and TRBJ1-3; weak D call: TRBD1 (5 bases). The CDR3 length is 18 residues. Trimming stripped 5 bases from V and 0 bases from J, with 20 bases between. The germline gives CDR1 LNHDA, CDR2 SQIVND (reference sequence). This CDR3 reads CASSLGTDWPLSGNTIYF. The CDR3 DNA follows: TGTGCCAGTAGTCTTGGGACCGACTGGCCTCTCTCTGGAAACACCATATATTTT. Full variable domain (outside the CDR3, taken from reference TRBV19 and TRBJ1-3): DGGITQSPKYLFRKEGQNVTLSCEQNLNHDAMYWYRQDPGQGLRLIYYSQIVNDFQKGDIAEGYSVSREKKESFPLTVTSAQKNPTAFYLCASSLGTDWPLSGNTIYFGEGSWLTVV.

The chain is built from TRBV7-2 and TRBJ2-1, with D unresolved. CDR1 is SGHTA and CDR2 is FQGNSA in the germline V gene. The CDR3 sequence is 15 residues long. V lost 1 base and J 7 bases, leaving 14 bases between the germline ends. CDR3 nucleotide sequence: TGTGCCAGCAGCTTAGTCCCGGGCCCGTGGAATGAGCAGTTCTTC. Its translation is CASSLVPGPWNEQFF.

The genes are TRBV5-1 and TRBJ2-5; maybe TRBD2 (5 bases). This CDR3 is built from 15 residues. V dropped 4 bases and J dropped 5 bases, with 18 bases sitting between them. Germline CDR1 SGHRS, CDR2 YFSETQ. The CDR3 nucleotides are TGCGCCAGCAGCCTGGTCTATGAGGGATGGGAGACCCAGTACTTC. Residues: CASSLVYEGWETQYF.

J is TRBJ2-7 and V is TRBV5-1, with a tentative D call TRBD2 (5 bases). The CDR3 extends over 16 amino acids. The germline V gene encodes CDR1 SGHRS and CDR2 YFSETQ. Trimming stripped 0 bases from V and 0 bases from J, with 13 bases between. CDR3 protein: CASSLEEPGGSYEQYF. The DNA of the CDR3 is TGCGCCAGCAGCTTGGAAGAGCCAGGAGGCTCCTACGAGCAGTACTTC.

Only one count was recorded for this clone. This rearrangement joins TRBV11-2 to TRBJ2-5, with TRBD2 identical over 10 bases. Germline CDR1 is SGHAT and CDR2 is FQNNGV. The V gene end was trimmed by 5 bases and the J gene end by 2 bases; junction bases not matched to a gene: 5. The length of the CDR3 is 15 residues. CDR3 sequence: CASSMGLARQETQYF. The CDR3 coding sequence is TGTGCCAGCAGCATGGGACTAGCGAGACAAGAGACCCAGTACTTC.

The chain recombines TRBV5-6 with TRBJ2-3, with D unclear. V dropped 4 bases and J dropped 2 bases, with 5 bases sitting between them. CDR3 length: 12 amino acids. Looked up from germline, CDR1 is SGHDT and CDR2 is YYEEEE. The CDR3 protein is CASSAFTDTQYF. Written as DNA, the CDR3 is TGTGCCAGCAGCGCGTTCACAGATACGCAGTATTTT.

The V gene is TRBV18, the J gene TRBJ2-6; 9 nucleotides agree with TRBD2. The CDR3 spans 21 residues. Trimming removed 6 bases from V and 0 bases from J; junction bases left unmatched: 18. Germline values: CDR1 KGHSH, CDR2 LQKENI. This chain's CDR3 is CASSPTGPSGIPRSGANVLTF. CDR3 in DNA: TGTGCCAGCTCGCCGACCGGCCCTAGCGGGATCCCCCGCTCTGGGGCCAACGTCCTGACTTTC. Using reference TRBV18 and TRBJ2-6 for the parts outside the CDR3, the full variable domain is NAGVMQNPRHLVRRRGQEARLRCSPMKGHSHVYWYRQLPEEGLKFMVYLQKENIIDESGMPKERFSAEFPKEGPSILRIQQVVRGDSAAYFCASSPTGPSGIPRSGANVLTFGAGSRLTVL.

The J gene is TRBJ2-3, the V gene TRBV7-2; 7 positions agree with TRBD2. Germline lookup yields CDR1 SGHTA and CDR2 FQGNSA. The CDR3 sequence is 15 residues long. With V trimmed by 5 bases and J by 0 bases, 5 bases remained unmatched. In DNA form, the CDR3 reads TGTGCCAGCAGCGGAAGCGGGGCGAGCACAGATACGCAGTATTTT. Translation gives CASSGSGASTDTQYF.

This sequence joins TRBV19 and TRBJ1-5; D is ambiguous. The CDR3 is 15 residues long. V lost 5 bases and J 1 base, leaving 12 bases between the germline ends. The germline CDR1 and CDR2 sequences are LNHDA and SQIVND (reference sequence). The CDR3 DNA follows: TGTGCCAGTAGTGATGTGGGTCTCAGCAATCAGCCCCAGCATTTT. Amino acid sequence: CASSDVGLSNQPQHF.

The chain joins TRBV19 to TRBJ1-1; possibly TRBD1 for D (6 bases). The CDR3 runs 15 residues. Trimming pared 3 bases from V and 0 bases from J, leaving 11 bases between. Germline loops: CDR1 LNHDA, CDR2 SQIVND (reference sequence). CDR3 region: CASSIRGALNTEAFF. In DNA, the CDR3 is TGTGCCAGTAGTATCAGGGGAGCCTTGAACACTGAAGCTTTCTTT.

The rearrangement joins TRBV6-1 to TRBJ1-5; D remains unclear. CDR1 and CDR2 (germline): MNHNS, SASEGT. Trimming left V 4 bases short and J 2 bases short, with 9 bases between. The CDR3 spans 14 residues. The CDR3 is CASSALGGNQPQHF. CDR3 bases: TGTGCCAGCAGTGCCCTTGGGGGCAATCAGCCCCAGCATTTT.

The chain couples TRBV18 to TRBJ1-1; tentatively, D is TRBD1 (5 bases). This CDR3 has 11 amino acids. Germline V lookup: CDR1 KGHSH, CDR2 LQKENI. V lost 6 bases, J lost 9 bases, and 11 bases lay in between. This chain's CDR3 is CASSPDIQAFF. For the CDR3, the DNA is TGTGCCAGCTCTCCGGACATCCAAGCTTTCTTT.

The chain uses TRBV10-2 and TRBJ1-1; D not resolved. Germline V gene sequence: CDR1 WSHSY, CDR2 SAAADI. The V end was cut by 9 bases, the J end by 2 bases, with 13 bases between. CDR3 length: 13 amino acids. This CDR3 is CASTLGVNTEAFF. The CDR3 DNA is TGCGCCAGTACACTAGGAGTAAACACTGAAGCTTTCTTT.

The rearrangement links TRBV5-6 to TRBJ1-2, with TRBD1 matching over 7 bases. Germline CDR1 is SGHDT and CDR2 is YYEEEE. The CDR3 length is 13 residues. Trimming cost V 4 bases and J 12 bases; bases outside gene matches: 12. This chain's CDR3 is CASSLYRGLGDTF. As DNA, the CDR3 is TGTGCCAGCAGCCTATACAGGGGCCTTGGGGACACCTTC. The entire variable domain, with the rest obtained from reference TRBV5-6 and TRBJ1-2, is as follows: DAGVTQSPTHLIKTRGQQVTLRCSPKSGHDTVSWYQQALGQGPQFIFQYYEEEERQRGNFPDRFSGHQFPNYSSELNVNALLLGDSALYLCASSLYRGLGDTFGSGTRLTVV.

The chain combines TRBV28 with TRBJ2-3, with TRBD2 identical over 9 bases. The CDR3 contains 14 residues. Germline V gene sequence: CDR1 MDHEN, CDR2 SYDVKM. V lost 5 bases to trimming and J lost 5 bases; unmatched junction nucleotides: 5. The CDR3 bases are TGTGCCAGCAGTGGCGGGGGGGCTAAAGATACGCAGTATTTT. It yields the protein CASSGGGAKDTQYF.

This chain connects TRBV4-1 to TRBJ2-5; 14 bases agree with TRBD2. Germline V gene data show CDR1 as MGHRA and CDR2 as YSYEKL. V gave up 5 bases and J gave up 4 bases; unmatched junction bases: 6. The CDR3 is 16 amino acids. CDR3 sequence: CASSLRTSGGPETQYF. For the CDR3, the DNA is TGCGCCAGCAGCTTACGGACTAGCGGGGGGCCAGAGACCCAGTACTTC.

Remarks on this clone: Different DNA sequences within this sample yield the same CDR3. The chain recombines TRBV29-1 with TRBJ1-3; D unclear. This CDR3 contains 11 residues. V was trimmed by 2 bases and J by 4 bases, leaving 3 bases between them. Germline CDR1 reads SQVTM; CDR2 reads ANQGSEA. CDR3 protein: CSVERGNTIYF. The CDR3 nucleotides are TGCAGCGTTGAACGGGGAAACACCATATATTTT. The variable domain in full, completed from reference TRBV29-1 and TRBJ1-3, reads SAVISQKPSRDICQRGTSLTIQCQVDSQVTMMFWYRQQPGQSLTLIATANQGSEATYESGFVIDKFPISRPNLTFSTLTVSNMSPEDSSIYLCSVERGNTIYFGEGSWLTVV.

This clone was recorded a few times. The CDR3 loop is CASSPAGWYSYEQYF. In DNA, the CDR3 is TGTGCCAGCAGCCCCGCGGGCTGGTATTCCTACGAGCAGTACTTC. The rearrangement links TRBV7-2 to TRBJ2-7; TRBD2 might be the D (5 bases). The germline V and J ends were trimmed by 5 bases and 1 base, with 15 bases remaining between them. The CDR3 is 15 residues long. The germline CDR1 and CDR2 sequences are SGHTA and FQGNSA.